The 29 T cell receptor beta chains listed next were all sequenced from one sample in a study of read filtering for tumor transcriptome and immune sequencing. From about 400 ng of RNA, a library with molecular barcoded alpha/delta and beta/gamma adaptors was made. MiXCR, applied by TCRdb to the reads, yields one record per CDR3 protein. Of fewer than 150,000 distinct CDR3 sequences detected, 10% to 15% appear once; the ten largest clones hold 11%. The sequencing sample was made of a population of CD138-negative cells sorted from bone marrow. The receptors here all came from a donor aged 40 or over with multiple myeloma.

This clonotype was detected ten times or more. In DNA form, the CDR3 reads TGCAGTGCGGTAGCGGATCTAGATGCGGATTTATACAATGAGCAGTTCTTC. As protein: CSAVADLDADLYNEQFF. V is TRBV20-1 and J is TRBJ2-1; D is possibly TRBD2 (6 bases). This CDR3 contains 17 residues. Trimming left V 6 bases short and J 4 bases short, with 25 bases between. From germline, CDR1 is DFQATT and CDR2 SNEGSKA (reference sequence).

Many counts were recorded for this clonotype. V is TRBV7-2 and J is TRBJ2-3; 8 positions match TRBD2. The CDR3 covers 16 residues. The germline CDR1 and CDR2 sequences are SGHTA and FQGNSA. V trimming: 6 bases; J trimming: 1 base; junction bases outside the gene matches: 9. The CDR3 loop reads CASSTQRGLGTDTQYF. In nucleotides, the CDR3 is TGTGCCAGCAGTACCCAGCGGGGGCTCGGCACAGATACGCAGTATTTT.

This clonotype was found many times. The chain has TRBV19 and TRBJ1-2, with D possibly TRBD1 on 5 matching bases. Germline CDR1 reads LNHDA; CDR2 reads SQIVND (reference sequence). The CDR3 sequence is 15 residues long. Trimming removed 5 bases at V and 5 bases at J, with 18 bases between. CDR3 coding DNA: TGTGCCAGTAGTTACTCCTCCAGGGATCCGTATGGCTACACCTTC. Translating it yields CASSYSSRDPYGYTF.

This clonotype was recorded many times. The chain recombines TRBV12-3 or TRBV12-4 with TRBJ2-3, with D perhaps assigned TRBD1 or TRBD2 (5 bases each). The CDR3 extends over 14 amino acids. The V end was cut by 4 bases, the J end by 4 bases, with 12 bases between. CDR3 region: CASSSTRGSDTQYF. CDR3 nucleotide sequence: TGTGCCAGCAGTTCTACTAGGGGATCAGATACGCAGTATTTT.

The chain links TRBV5-1 to TRBJ1-5, with D perhaps TRBD1 (6 bases). V lost 0 bases, J lost 6 bases, and 10 bases lay in between. CDR3 size: 14 residues. Per germline, CDR1 SGHRS and CDR2 YFSETQ. CDR3 amino acids: CASSLEQGGQPQHF. For the CDR3, the DNA is TGCGCCAGCAGCTTGGAACAGGGAGGTCAGCCCCAGCATTTT.

This clonotype came up many times. This chain joins TRBV11-1 and TRBJ2-4; D gene ambiguous. CDR3 length: 12 residues. Trimming removed 5 bases from V and 8 bases from J, with 10 bases in between. Germline loops: CDR1 SGHAT, CDR2 FQDESV (reference sequence). The CDR3 reads CASSPDLDIQYF. The CDR3 DNA is TGTGCCAGCAGCCCCGACTTAGACATTCAGTACTTC.

A note on this clonotype: It may be a read error: a sequence one base away is much more abundant. V and J are TRBV2 and TRBJ2-5, with a tentative D call TRBD1 (6 bases). CDR1 and CDR2 from the germline V gene are SNHLY and FYNNEI. The CDR3 covers 14 residues. Trimming pared 2 bases from V and 10 bases from J, leaving 17 bases between. The CDR3 is CASSERANRDGQYF. The CDR3 DNA reads TGTGCCAGCAGTGAAAGGGCCAACAGGGATGGCCAGTACTTC.

At least ten counts were recorded for this clonotype. A junction boundary mismatches the germline segment, possibly from a read error. The chain combines TRBV5-1 with TRBJ1-5; weak D call: TRBD1 (5 bases). The CDR3 consists of 13 residues. In germline, CDR1 is SGHRS, CDR2 YFSETQ. The CDR3 DNA follows: TGTGCCAGCTCCAGGGATAGCAATCAGCCCCAGCATTTT. Protein: CASSRDSNQPQHF.

Turning to this clonotype: The junction and the germline gene differ at one end; a read error may be behind it. The chain carries TRBV5-1 and TRBJ2-3; D possibly corresponds to TRBD1 (5 bases). Germline V gives CDR1 SGHRS, CDR2 YFSETQ. The CDR3 spans 14 residues. In DNA, the CDR3 is TGCTCCAGCAGCTTGGGGCAGGGCGTCGATACGCAGTATTTT. Amino acids: CSSSLGQGVDTQYF.

This clonotype was counted only a few times. This chain connects TRBV5-1 to TRBJ2-7, with TRBD1 identical over 9 bases. Germline lookup yields CDR1 SGHRS and CDR2 YFSETQ. This CDR3 is built from 14 residues. Losses at the gene ends were 4 bases for V and 5 bases for J; bases not matched to a gene: 7. The CDR3 DNA reads as TGCGCCAGCAGCAAGGGACAGGGAACGGACGAGCAGTACTTC. Encoded protein: CASSKGQGTDEQYF.

On this clonotype itself: At one end the junction does not follow the germline gene, possibly because of a read error. The V and J genes are TRBV7-9 and TRBJ1-2; no clear D gene. Germline CDR1 SEHNR, CDR2 FQNEAQ (reference sequence). CDR3 length: 12 residues. The CDR3 nucleotides read TGTGTCAGCAGCTCAATCGTGAGGGGCTACACCTTC. Amino acids: CVSSSIVRGYTF.

CDR3 residues: CASSQGLDRRHTIYF. CDR3 DNA sequence: TGCGCCAGCAGCCAAGGGTTGGACAGACGGCACACCATATATTTT. This chain links TRBV4-1 with TRBJ1-3; TRBD1 is a possible D gene (6 bases). CDR3 length: 15 residues. Germline V gives CDR1 MGHRA, CDR2 YSYEKL. V dropped 1 base and J dropped 8 bases, with 15 bases sitting between them.

This clonotype was picked up many times. The chain joins TRBV5-1 to TRBJ2-3; TRBD2 aligns across 8 bases. V lost 3 bases to trimming and J lost 5 bases; unmatched junction nucleotides: 5. CDR1 and CDR2 from the germline V gene are SGHRS and YFSETQ. The CDR3 is 14 residues long. CDR3 amino acids: CASSSGTSGDTQYF. The CDR3 DNA sequence: TGCGCCAGCAGCTCCGGGACTAGTGGAGATACGCAGTATTTT.

This chain connects TRBV7-9 to TRBJ2-1; D might be TRBD1 (5 bases). The length of the CDR3 is 14 residues. V was clipped by 5 bases and J by 6 bases, with 14 bases between them. Looked up from germline, CDR1 is SEHNR and CDR2 is FQNEAQ (reference sequence). DNA of the CDR3: TGTGCCAGCAGCCGGACATCCCTCCTCAATGAGCAGTTCTTC. As protein: CASSRTSLLNEQFF.

This clonotype showed up just a few times. The chain links TRBV5-5 to TRBJ2-3; 9 bases agree with TRBD2. The V gene's germline CDR1 is SGHKS and CDR2 YYEKEE (reference sequence). The CDR3 runs to 16 residues. The ends lost 0 bases at V and 4 bases at J; junction bases unmatched: 6. The CDR3 reads CASSLAAGGPADTQYF. The CDR3 DNA follows: TGTGCCAGCAGCTTGGCCGCGGGAGGGCCCGCAGATACGCAGTATTTT.

This clonotype was found many times. The rearrangement uses TRBV29-1 and TRBJ2-5; maybe TRBD1 (6 bases). In germline, CDR1 is SQVTM, CDR2 ANQGSEA. This CDR3 region has 13 residues. V lost 6 bases and J 4 bases, leaving 15 bases between the germline ends. The CDR3 DNA is TGCAGCGTCGGGACACTTGTGGGAGAGACCCAGTACTTC. Translated, it gives CSVGTLVGETQYF. The full variable domain, its missing parts supplied by reference TRBV29-1 and TRBJ2-5, is SAVISQKPSRDICQRGTSLTIQCQVDSQVTMMFWYRQQPGQSLTLIATANQGSEATYESGFVIDKFPISRPNLTFSTLTVSNMSPEDSSIYLCSVGTLVGETQYFGPGTRLLVL.

This clonotype has ten or more counts. The J gene is TRBJ2-7, the V gene TRBV7-9; D is unresolved. The CDR3 is 13 amino acids. V was pared by 4 bases and J by 0 bases, with 7 bases between. Looked up from germline, CDR1 is SEHNR and CDR2 is FQNEAQ (reference sequence). CDR3 DNA sequence: TGTGCCAGCAGCTCGCTGTACTCCTACGAGCAGTACTTC. This gives the protein CASSSLYSYEQYF.

This clonotype was seen repeatedly, ten times or more. The gene calls are TRBV6-6 and TRBJ1-2; D remains unclear. This CDR3 comprises 15 residues. Germline CDR1 is MNHNY and CDR2 is SVGAGI (reference sequence). With 2 bases removed from V and 8 bases from J, the gap between germline ends came to 18 bases. The CDR3 region has the DNA TGTGCCAGCAGTTACGGAGAGAAGCAAGTTCGCGGCTACACCTTC. Its translation is CASSYGEKQVRGYTF.

Details on this clonotype: A far larger clone is one nucleotide away, so this likely arose from a read error. The V and J genes are TRBV7-2 and TRBJ1-2, with 8 bases fitting TRBD1. The CDR3 loop spans 15 amino acids. Per germline, CDR1 SGHTA and CDR2 FQGNSA. The V gene end was trimmed by 5 bases and the J gene end by 6 bases; junction bases not matched to a gene: 11. The CDR3 DNA reads TGTGCCAGCAGCCCCCGGACAGGGAAACCCAATGGCTACACCTTC. Protein: CASSPRTGKPNGYTF.

In regard to this clonotype: A single base separates this from a much larger clone, so it may be a read error. This chain links TRBV12-3 or TRBV12-4 with TRBJ2-5; D is unresolved. The CDR3 spans 14 residues. Written as DNA, the CDR3 is TGTGCCAGCAGTTACCGGGCTCGAGGAGAGGCCCAGTACTTC. As protein: CASSYRARGEAQYF.

This clonotype was counted at least ten times. The chain links TRBV27 to TRBJ1-2; the match to TRBD1 covers 12 bases. This CDR3 is built from 15 residues. Germline V gene data show CDR1 as MNHEY and CDR2 as SMNVEV (reference sequence). V shed 5 bases and J 4 bases; nucleotides not matched to a gene: 5. The CDR3 nucleotides read TGTGCCAGCAGTCCCGGGACAGGGGGCAGCTATGGCTACACCTTC. Translating gives CASSPGTGGSYGYTF.

This clonotype was observed many times. The V call is TRBV20-1, the J call TRBJ1-1; D is ambiguous. With 1 base removed from V and 4 bases from J, the gap between germline ends came to 7 bases. The CDR3 is made up of 12 amino acids. CDR1 is DFQATT and CDR2 is SNEGSKA in the germline V gene (reference sequence). This CDR3 reads CSARATSTEAFF. CDR3 DNA: TGCAGTGCTAGAGCCACGAGCACTGAAGCTTTCTTT.

This clonotype has ten or more counts. J is TRBJ2-7 and V is TRBV3-1; 12 bases match TRBD2. Per germline, CDR1 LGHDT and CDR2 YNNKEL (reference sequence). Trimming took 2 bases from V and 8 from J; bases not matched to a gene: 4. The CDR3 has 14 residues. CDR3 residues: CASSQLAGGPKQYF. CDR3 DNA: TGTGCCAGCAGCCAACTAGCGGGAGGGCCTAAGCAGTACTTC.

This clonotype came up many times. V usage is TRBV11-2 and J usage is TRBJ2-7, with TRBD1 identical over 9 bases. Germline V CDR1 and CDR2: SGHAT, FQNNGV. V was clipped by 5 bases and J by 6 bases; unmatched bases: 11. There are 15 residues in the CDR3. The CDR3 sequence: CASSHRGLPPFEQYF. DNA for the CDR3: TGTGCCAGCAGCCACAGGGGGCTGCCTCCCTTCGAGCAGTACTTC.

The V call is TRBV7-9, the J call TRBJ1-2, with a tentative D call TRBD1 (5 bases). V dropped 5 bases and J dropped 6 bases, with 25 bases sitting between them. CDR1 is SEHNR and CDR2 is FQNEAQ in the germline V gene (reference sequence). The CDR3 is 17 residues long. For the CDR3, the DNA is TGTGCCAGCAGCCAGGCCCTCAAAGGAGCAGGGTACGATGGCTACACCTTC. It yields the protein CASSQALKGAGYDGYTF.

To note about this clonotype: The likely explanation is a read error, given a far larger clone one base away. The gene calls are TRBV6-5 and TRBJ2-1; possible D gene TRBD1, 6 bases. In germline, CDR1 is MNHEY, CDR2 SVGAGI. This CDR3 contains 14 residues. CDR3 coding DNA: TGTGCCAGCAGGAAGGGACATGATTACAATGAGCGGTTCTTC. This codes for CASRKGHDYNERFF.

This clonotype was seen repeatedly, ten times or more. CDR3 bases: TGTGCCACCAGCAGAGATTCCCCAACACCGAACACTGAAGCTTTCTTT. Translation: CATSRDSPTPNTEAFF. The chain uses TRBV15 and TRBJ1-1; the D is unclear. V was clipped by 0 bases and J by 1 base, with 12 bases between them. Germline loops: CDR1 LNHNV, CDR2 YYDKDF (reference sequence). CDR3 length: 16 residues.

The rearrangement joins TRBV7-2 to TRBJ2-5; 13 nucleotides agree with TRBD2. The CDR3 runs to 16 residues. Trimming took 5 bases from V and 5 from J; bases not matched to a gene: 8. CDR1 SGHTA and CDR2 FQGNSA come from the germline V gene. The CDR3 here is CASSTSTSGGRETQYF. For the CDR3, the DNA is TGTGCCAGCAGCACCTCGACTAGCGGGGGGCGGGAGACCCAGTACTTC.

This clonotype has only a few counts. It may be a read error: a sequence one base away is much more abundant. This chain connects TRBV7-9 to TRBJ1-4, with D perhaps matching TRBD1 (6 bases). The CDR3 sequence is 17 residues long. Germline CDR1 is SEHNR and CDR2 is FQNEAQ (reference sequence). The CDR3 region has the DNA TGTGCCAGCAGCGCTCCCAAGGGATGGGGGCGCGGTGAAAAACGGTTTTTT. This encodes CASSAPKGWGRGEKRFF.